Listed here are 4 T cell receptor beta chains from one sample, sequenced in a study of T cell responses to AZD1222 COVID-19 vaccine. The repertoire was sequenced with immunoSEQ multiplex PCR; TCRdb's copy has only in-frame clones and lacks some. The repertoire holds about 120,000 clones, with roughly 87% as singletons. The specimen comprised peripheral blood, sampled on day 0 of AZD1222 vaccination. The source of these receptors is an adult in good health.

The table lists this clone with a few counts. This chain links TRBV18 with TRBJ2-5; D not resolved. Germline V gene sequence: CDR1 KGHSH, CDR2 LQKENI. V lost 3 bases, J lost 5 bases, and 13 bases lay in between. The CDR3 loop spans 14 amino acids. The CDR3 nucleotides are TGTGCCAGCTCACCGTTCGAGCTACAGGAGACCCAGTACTTC. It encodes CASSPFELQETQYF.

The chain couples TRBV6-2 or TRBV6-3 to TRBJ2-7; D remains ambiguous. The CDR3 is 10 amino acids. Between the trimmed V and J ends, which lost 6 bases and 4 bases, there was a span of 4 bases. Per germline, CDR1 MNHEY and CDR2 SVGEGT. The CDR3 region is CASSNYEQYF. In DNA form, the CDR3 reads TGTGCCAGCAGCAATTACGAGCAGTACTTC.

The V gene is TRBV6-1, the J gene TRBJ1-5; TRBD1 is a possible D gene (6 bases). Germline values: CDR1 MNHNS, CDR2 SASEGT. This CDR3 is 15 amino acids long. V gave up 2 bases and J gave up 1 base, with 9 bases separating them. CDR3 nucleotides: TGTGCCAGCAGTGAATGGGGGCTCAGCAATCAGCCCCAGCATTTT. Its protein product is CASSEWGLSNQPQHF.

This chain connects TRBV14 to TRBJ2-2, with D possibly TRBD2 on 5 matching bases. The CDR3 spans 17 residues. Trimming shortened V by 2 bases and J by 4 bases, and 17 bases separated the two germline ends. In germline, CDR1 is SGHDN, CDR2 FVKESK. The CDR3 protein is CASSQPLGGGGTGELFF. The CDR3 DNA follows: TGTGCCAGCAGCCAACCACTGGGCGGAGGAGGCACCGGGGAGCTGTTTTTT.